The 32 T cell receptor beta chains in this list originate from one sample, sequenced in a study of cytomegalovirus exposure and HLA in healthy donors. The PCR used 60 Vbeta and 13 Jbeta primers. Libraries were prepared by immunoSEQ multiplex PCR; TCRdb keeps only in-frame clonotypes and omits some of them. Altogether about 110,000 clones are present, more than 65% being singletons, with the ten largest covering around 0.95%. Material: PBMCs. These receptors all come from a woman aged 25 to 39 in good health and CMV-seronegative.

The chain employs TRBV30 and TRBJ1-2, with 9 bases fitting TRBD1. This CDR3 spans 13 amino acids. From germline, CDR1 is GTSNPN and CDR2 SVGIG (reference sequence). The V gene end was trimmed by 6 bases and the J gene end by 2 bases; junction bases not matched to a gene: 4. The CDR3 region has the DNA TGTGCCTGTGGGACAGGGCGGAACTATGGCTACACCTTC. Its translation: CACGTGRNYGYTF.

The V call is TRBV19, the J call TRBJ1-5; a weak D match, TRBD1 (5 bases). The germline gives CDR1 LNHDA, CDR2 SQIVND (reference sequence). Trimming removed 5 bases from V and 5 bases from J, with 13 bases in between. The CDR3 length is 14 residues. The CDR3, as DNA: TGTGCCAGTAGTTCCCCTGGGGGGGATCAGCCCCAGCATTTT. It specifies CASSSPGGDQPQHF.

The chain carries TRBV5-1 and TRBJ2-3; 7 nucleotides align to TRBD1. Unmatched junction bases numbered 5, after V lost 4 bases and J lost 0 bases. CDR3 length: 15 amino acids. Germline CDR1 SGHRS, CDR2 YFSETQ. CDR3 in amino acids: CASSLADRSTDTQYF. The CDR3, as DNA: TGCGCCAGCAGCCTCGCGGACAGGAGCACAGATACGCAGTATTTT.

The rearrangement links TRBV29-1 to TRBJ1-1; possible D gene TRBD1, 6 bases. Deletions cut 6 bases from V and 5 bases from J, with 13 bases between. Germline CDR1 is SQVTM and CDR2 is ANQGSEA. The CDR3 contains 12 residues. DNA of the CDR3: TGCAGCGTAGCAACTCAGGGGACTGAAGCTTTCTTT. This translates into CSVATQGTEAFF.

This clone was detected once. The rearrangement uses TRBV30 and TRBJ1-3; maybe TRBD1 (6 bases). Germline assignment: CDR1 GTSNPN and CDR2 SVGIG (reference sequence). Between the trimmed V and J ends, which lost 0 bases and 2 bases, there was a span of 17 bases. This CDR3 region has 17 residues. As DNA, the CDR3 is TGTGCCTGGAGTGTTAGCCTTACAGGGTACGCTGGAAACACCATATATTTT. It codes for CAWSVSLTGYAGNTIYF.

The rearrangement joins TRBV7-5 to TRBJ1-1; the table's D call, TRBD1, has no DNA check behind it. TRBV7-5 is classified as a pseudogene. This CDR3 spans 15 amino acids. Here the CDR3 reads CARSPRQGVCTEAFF. For the CDR3, the DNA is TGTGCCAGAAGCCCACGACAGGGGGTGTGCACTGAAGCTTTCTTT.

The chain recombines TRBV7-8 with TRBJ2-1, with 7 bases that match TRBD2. This CDR3 spans 16 amino acids. Trimming removed 0 bases from V and 7 bases from J; junction bases left unmatched: 9. Germline CDR1 is SGHVS and CDR2 is FQNEAQ. In DNA form, the CDR3 reads TGTGCCAGCAGCTTAGCGCGAGGACTAGGTATGAATGAGCAGTTCTTC. Its protein product is CASSLARGLGMNEQFF.

This chain's CDR3 is CSGDRSGVNEQFF. In DNA, the CDR3 is TGCAGCGGTGACAGGTCCGGGGTCAATGAGCAGTTCTTC. The genes are TRBV29-1 and TRBJ2-1; TRBD1 is a possible D gene (6 bases). Germline V CDR1 and CDR2: SQVTM, ANQGSEA. CDR3 size: 13 residues. The V gene lost 7 bases and the J gene lost 6 bases, with 16 bases spanning the gap.

The rearrangement joins TRBV19 to TRBJ1-5; TRBD1 matches at 9 bases. The ends lost 5 bases at V and 7 bases at J; junction bases unmatched: 3. Germline V gene data show CDR1 as LNHDA and CDR2 as SQIVND (reference sequence). This CDR3 is 13 amino acids long. The CDR3 DNA follows: TGTGCCAGTAGTCGGACAGGGGTACAGCCCCAGCATTTT. Translation gives CASSRTGVQPQHF.

This CDR3 is CASSEQGQNTEAFF. In DNA, the CDR3 is TGTGCCAGCAGCGAACAGGGACAGAACACTGAAGCTTTCTTT. This rearrangement joins TRBV6-6 to TRBJ1-1; perhaps TRBD1 as D (6 bases). This CDR3 has 14 amino acids. Germline V gene data show CDR1 as MNHNY and CDR2 as SVGAGI (reference sequence). Trimming shortened V by 6 bases and J by 1 base, and 12 bases separated the two germline ends.

The rearrangement links TRBV30 to TRBJ2-7; 7 bases are shared with TRBD2. This CDR3 is 17 amino acids long. In germline, CDR1 is GTSNPN, CDR2 SVGIG (reference sequence). The ends lost 1 base at V and 3 bases at J; junction bases unmatched: 15. The CDR3 reads CAWSGVNPAGTFYEQYF. The CDR3 DNA follows: TGTGCCTGGAGTGGGGTTAACCCAGCGGGGACTTTCTACGAGCAGTACTTC.

The rearrangement joins TRBV18 to TRBJ1-1; D remains unclear. Per germline, CDR1 KGHSH and CDR2 LQKENI. V was pared by 1 base and J by 8 bases, with 5 bases between. The CDR3 has 11 residues. The CDR3 sequence is CASSPLQEAFF. DNA for the CDR3: TGTGCCAGCTCACCACTTCAAGAAGCTTTCTTT.

The chain is built from TRBV11-2 and TRBJ1-2, with D possibly TRBD1 on 6 matching bases. CDR3 length equals 16 residues. V was shortened by 4 bases and J by 4 bases, with 19 bases between the two germline ends. CDR1 and CDR2 (germline): SGHAT, FQNNGV. CDR3 loop: CASSSLGGGRLYGYTF. In DNA, the CDR3 is TGTGCCAGCAGCTCCTTAGGGGGGGGGCGGCTCTATGGCTACACCTTC.

The chain carries TRBV9 and TRBJ2-4; 9 nucleotides match TRBD1. J was trimmed by 8 bases and V by 3 bases; bases with no gene match: 6. This CDR3 region has 14 residues. Germline V gene sequence: CDR1 SGDLS, CDR2 YYNGEE. CDR3 region: CASSATGGRDIQYF. The DNA for the CDR3 is TGTGCCAGCAGCGCTACAGGGGGCAGGGACATTCAGTACTTC.

This chain connects TRBV2 to TRBJ1-5; possible D gene TRBD1, 5 bases. The CDR3 extends over 13 amino acids. Trimming shortened V by 8 bases and J by 8 bases, and 16 bases separated the two germline ends. CDR1 is SNHLY and CDR2 is FYNNEI in the germline V gene. Here the CDR3 DNA reads TGTGCCAGCGGGGACCAGGGACTGAAGCCCCAGCATTTT. Its protein product is CASGDQGLKPQHF.

The chain carries TRBV27 and TRBJ2-5, with 7 bases fitting TRBD1. The CDR3 totals 15 residues. CDR1 is MNHEY, CDR2 SMNVEV, per germline (reference sequence). V lost 5 bases, J lost 2 bases, and 8 bases stayed unmatched. CDR3 sequence (DNA): TGTGCCAGCAGTCCTGGACAGGCCCAACAAGAGACCCAGTACTTC. Translating gives CASSPGQAQQETQYF.

This clone was observed a few times. The V and J genes are TRBV6-5 and TRBJ2-5, with TRBD2 identical over 7 bases. The CDR3 runs 15 residues. Germline values: CDR1 MNHEY, CDR2 SVGAGI. V lost 2 bases to trimming and J lost 5 bases; unmatched junction nucleotides: 8. CDR3 DNA sequence: TGTGCCAGCAGTTACGCGCAAACTAGCGTTGAGACCCAGTACTTC. This codes for CASSYAQTSVETQYF.

This chain's CDR3 is CASGLGTGEADTQYF. Here the CDR3 DNA reads TGTGCTAGTGGTCTCGGGACAGGGGAGGCAGATACGCAGTATTTT. The chain recombines TRBV12-5 with TRBJ2-3, with 10 bases aligning to TRBD1. This CDR3 has 15 amino acids. The V and J ends lost 5 bases and 4 bases, in that order; junction bases with no gene match: 6. The germline gives CDR1 LGHNT, CDR2 FRNRAP.

This clone was recorded once. The chain recombines TRBV19 with TRBJ1-5; D gene uncertain. V lost 7 bases to trimming and J lost 0 bases, with 7 bases between them. This CDR3 comprises 13 residues. CDR1 is LNHDA, CDR2 SQIVND, per germline (reference sequence). CDR3 nucleotides: TGTGCCAGTAAACTGAATAGCAATCAGCCCCAGCATTTT. It is translated as CASKLNSNQPQHF.

Written as DNA, the CDR3 is TGTGCCGCCAGGGATCTTACTAACTATGGCTACACCTTC. It yields the protein CAARDLTNYGYTF. This rearrangement joins TRBV10-3 to TRBJ1-2; tentative D call: TRBD1 (5 bases). CDR3 size: 13 residues. Trimming pared 11 bases from V and 0 bases from J, leaving 13 bases between. Germline CDR1 and CDR2: ENHRY and SYGVKD.

V is TRBV7-2 and J is TRBJ1-1; 8 nucleotides line up with TRBD1. CDR1 and CDR2 from the germline V gene are SGHTA and FQGNSA. The V gene end was trimmed by 5 bases and the J gene end by 2 bases; junction bases not matched to a gene: 4. The CDR3 consists of 14 residues. The CDR3, as DNA: TGTGCCAGCAGCCGGACAGGGACTAACACTGAAGCTTTCTTT. Encoded protein: CASSRTGTNTEAFF.

This clone was seen a single time. The rearrangement joins TRBV5-1 to TRBJ1-1; a possible D gene is TRBD1 (6 bases). Germline values: CDR1 SGHRS, CDR2 YFSETQ. This CDR3 region has 15 residues. V shed 3 bases and J shed 11 bases, with 23 bases lying between them. The CDR3 nucleotides read TGCGCCAGCAGCTGGATGACAGGAGGAGAGGTAGATGCTTTCTTT. Encoded protein: CASSWMTGGEVDAFF.

The table lists this clone with a count of one. The chain couples TRBV27 to TRBJ1-6; possible D gene TRBD1, 5 bases. The germline V gene has CDR1 MNHEY and CDR2 SMNVEV (reference sequence). This CDR3 comprises 16 residues. Trimming removed 0 bases at V and 7 bases at J, with 13 bases between. CDR3 bases: TGTGCCAGCAGTTTATCTCTAGGGGTTCGGAATTCACCCCTCCACTTT. This codes for CASSLSLGVRNSPLHF.

The chain carries TRBV5-6 and TRBJ1-2; no definite D call. This CDR3 contains 15 residues. V was clipped by 4 bases and J by 4 bases, with 17 bases between them. Per germline, CDR1 SGHDT and CDR2 YYEEEE. The CDR3 reads CASSMTPDSSYGYTF. In DNA, the CDR3 is TGTGCCAGCAGCATGACTCCGGACTCCTCCTATGGCTACACCTTC.

This clone has just a few counts. The chain carries TRBV7-2 and TRBJ2-3, with a tentative D call TRBD2 (6 bases). There are 15 residues in the CDR3. V lost 10 bases and J 0 bases, leaving 17 bases between the germline ends. Germline V gene lookup returns CDR1 SGHTA and CDR2 FQGNSA. CDR3 in DNA: TGTGCCACCTGGTTGGCGGGGAAAAGCACAGATACGCAGTATTTT. This gives the protein CATWLAGKSTDTQYF.

This chain uses TRBV7-2 with TRBJ1-4; TRBD1 is a possible D gene (6 bases). Germline values: CDR1 SGHTA, CDR2 FQGNSA. V was clipped by 1 base and J by 8 bases, with 8 bases between them. The CDR3 is 13 residues long. CDR3 DNA: TGTGCCAGCAGCTTAGAGGGGACAGAAAAACTGTTTTTT. Amino acids: CASSLEGTEKLFF.

This chain connects TRBV4-1 to TRBJ2-5; 10 bases match TRBD2. CDR3 length: 16 residues. Per the germline V gene, CDR1 is MGHRA and CDR2 is YSYEKL. After removal of 1 base from V and 3 bases from J, the junction contained 5 bases not matched to a gene. Here the CDR3 reads CASSQVGLADKETQYF. Written as DNA, the CDR3 is TGCGCCAGCAGCCAAGTAGGACTAGCGGATAAAGAGACCCAGTACTTC.

A remark on this clone: Sequence at one end of the junction differs from germline and may be a read error. The rearrangement uses TRBV7-9 and TRBJ1-5; D call uncertain. The CDR3 runs to 13 residues. From germline, CDR1 is SEHNR and CDR2 FQNEAQ (reference sequence). CDR3 residues: CSSSLAGHQPQHF. In DNA form, the CDR3 reads TGTTCCAGCAGCTTAGCGGGCCATCAGCCCCAGCATTTT.

The V gene is TRBV19, the J gene TRBJ1-4; a possible D gene is TRBD1 (6 bases). This CDR3 comprises 15 residues. Germline V gene lookup returns CDR1 LNHDA and CDR2 SQIVND (reference sequence). V was clipped by 2 bases and J by 3 bases, with 10 bases between them. CDR3 protein: CASSITGSANEKLFF. The CDR3 nucleotides are TGTGCCAGTAGTATAACAGGGTCCGCTAATGAAAAACTGTTTTTT.

The chain is built from TRBV5-1 and TRBJ2-1; tentatively, D is TRBD2 (5 bases). Germline lookup yields CDR1 SGHRS and CDR2 YFSETQ. This CDR3 is 15 amino acids long. V lost 0 bases to trimming and J lost 3 bases, with 10 bases between them. The CDR3 nucleotides read TGCGCCAGCAGCTTGGGTGGGAGCAACTACAATGAGCAGTTCTTC. Translation gives CASSLGGSNYNEQFF. Based on the CDR3 plus reference TRBV5-1 and TRBJ2-1, the full variable domain is KAGVTQTPRYLIKTRGQQVTLSCSPISGHRSVSWYQQTPGQGLQFLFEYFSETQRNKGNFPGRFSGRQFSNSRSEMNVSTLELGDSALYLCASSLGGSNYNEQFFGPGTRLTVL.

The chain links TRBV19 to TRBJ2-3; unclear D gene. Germline-derived CDR1 and CDR2 are LNHDA and SQIVND (reference sequence). This CDR3 has 12 amino acids. The V and J ends lost 10 bases and 2 bases respectively, with 10 bases between them. CDR3 region: CATTDLTDTQYF. The CDR3 region has the DNA TGTGCCACTACAGATCTCACAGATACGCAGTATTTT. The full variable domain, in which reference TRBV19 and TRBJ2-3 provide the parts outside the CDR3, is DGGITQSPKYLFRKEGQNVTLSCEQNLNHDAMYWYRQDPGQGLRLIYYSQIVNDFQKGDIAEGYSVSREKKESFPLTVTSAQKNPTAFYLCATTDLTDTQYFGPGTRLTVL.

The chain is built from TRBV6-1 and TRBJ2-1; 8 bases line up with TRBD2. CDR3 length: 12 amino acids. The V gene end was trimmed by 3 bases and the J gene end by 12 bases; junction bases not matched to a gene: 4. Germline CDR1 reads MNHNS; CDR2 reads SASEGT. The CDR3 region has the DNA TGTGCCAGCAGTGACGGGGGGGAGTGGCAGTTCTTC. Its translation: CASSDGGEWQFF.